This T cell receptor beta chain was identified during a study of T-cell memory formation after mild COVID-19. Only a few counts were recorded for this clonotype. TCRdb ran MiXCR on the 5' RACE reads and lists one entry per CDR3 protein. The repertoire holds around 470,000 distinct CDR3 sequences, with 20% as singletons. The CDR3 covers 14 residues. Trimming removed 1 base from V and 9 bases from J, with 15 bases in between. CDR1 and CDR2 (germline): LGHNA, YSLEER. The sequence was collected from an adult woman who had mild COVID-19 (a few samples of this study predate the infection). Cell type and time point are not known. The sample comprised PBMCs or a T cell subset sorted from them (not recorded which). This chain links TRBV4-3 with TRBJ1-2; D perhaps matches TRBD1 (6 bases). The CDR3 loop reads CASSQVGQGMSYTF. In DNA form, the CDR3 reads TGCGCCAGCAGCCAAGTCGGGCAGGGGATGAGCTACACCTTC.